A selection of T cell receptor beta chains follows, all from one sample in a study of T cell responses to AZD1222 COVID-19 vaccine. Method: immunoSEQ multiplex PCR; TCRdb's copy keeps in-frame clones and lacks some. The data show roughly 100,000 clones, roughly 87% seen once. This specimen was peripheral blood, taken on day 0 of AZD1222 vaccination. The receptors derive from an adult in good health. CDR3s include the opening cysteine and the closing phenylalanine or tryptophan. A D gene is named only where the DNA matches it firmly. For some rows the clone size is stated as once, few or many, or as a class when expanded; others skip it.

>TRBJ1-2|.|TRBV4-1|TRBD1
CASSQAPGQGDGYTF
TGCGCCAGCAGCCAGGCTCCGGGACAGGGGGATGGCTACACCTTC
>TRBJ1-4|.|TRBV19|TRBD1
CASSVTGPEKLFF
TGTGCCAGTAGTGTGACAGGGCCTGAAAAACTGTTTTTT
>TRBJ1-1|once|TRBV11-2|.
CASSLQGITEAFF
TGTGCCAGCAGCTTACAGGGGATCACTGAAGCTTTCTTT
>TRBJ2-2|.|TRBV7-2|.
CASSPQVQGGGTGELFF
TGTGCCAGCAGCCCCCAGGTTCAGGGGGGCGGCACCGGGGAGCTGTTTTTT
>TRBJ1-2|.|TRBV27|.
CASRSGVDYGYTF
TGTGCCAGCAGGTCGGGGGTGGACTATGGCTACACCTTC
>TRBJ2-1|.|TRBV6-5|.
CASNRMDSYNEQFF
TGTGCCAGCAACCGGATGGACTCCTACAATGAGCAGTTCTTC
>TRBJ1-4|.|TRBV6-5|.
CASSYSPFSVNEKLFF
TGTGCCAGCAGTTACTCGCCGTTCTCAGTTAATGAAAAACTGTTTTTT
>TRBJ1-1|.|TRBV19|.
CASRGVGTEAFF
TGTGCCAGTAGGGGAGTGGGCACTGAAGCTTTCTTT
>TRBJ1-6|.|TRBV5-1|.
CASSPGRTGYNSPLHF
TGCGCCAGCAGCCCCGGCCGGACCGGGTATAATTCACCCCTCCACTTT
>TRBJ2-7|.|TRBV7-2|TRBD1
CASSFRGLSEQYF
TGTGCCAGCAGCTTCAGGGGGCTAAGTGAGCAGTACTTC
>TRBJ1-2|.|TRBV7-6|.
CASSFAGGYGYTF
TGTGCCAGCAGCTTTGCGGGGGGCTATGGCTACACCTTC
>TRBJ2-1|few|TRBV10-1|.
CASSGRVTSGNEQFF
TGCGCCAGCAGTGGAAGGGTTACCTCGGGCAATGAGCAGTTCTTC
>TRBJ2-3|.|TRBV23-1|.
CASSLRTRNSTTSTDTQYF
TGCGCCAGCAGTCTTCGAACCCGGAACAGTACAACTTCCACAGATACGCAGTATTTT
>TRBJ2-4|.|TRBV7-8|.
CASSQGLAKNIQYF
TGTGCCAGCAGCCAGGGTTTAGCCAAAAACATTCAGTACTTC
>TRBJ1-6|.|TRBV6-5|.
CASSYSSDSPLHF
TGTGCCAGCAGTTACTCCTCGGATTCACCCCTCCACTTT
>TRBJ1-1|.|TRBV5-1|TRBD1
CASSLGQGMNTEAFF
TGCGCCAGCAGCTTGGGACAGGGGATGAACACTGAAGCTTTCTTT
>TRBJ2-5|.|TRBV9|TRBD2
CASSAPTGLDYQETQYF
TGTGCCAGCAGCGCCCCAACGGGACTAGACTACCAAGAGACCCAGTACTTC
>TRBJ1-5|few|TRBV5-8|TRBD1
CASSLRQGNQPQHF
TGTGCCAGCAGCTTACGACAGGGTAATCAGCCCCAGCATTTT
>TRBJ1-6|.|TRBV5-4|.
CASSRRDNSPLHF
TGTGCCAGCAGCCGACGGGATAATTCACCCCTCCACTTT
>TRBJ2-1|.|TRBV3-1/TRBV3-2|TRBD2
CASSPTSGRLGNEQFF
TGTGCCAGCAGCCCCACTAGCGGGAGGTTGGGCAATGAGCAGTTCTTC
>TRBJ1-2|.|TRBV5-1|TRBD1
CASSLRGWDSLYGYTF
TGCGCCAGCAGCTTGAGGGGCTGGGACAGTCTCTATGGCTACACCTTC
>TRBJ1-1|few|TRBV5-1|.
CASSTGTTNTEAFF
TGCGCCAGCAGCACCGGGACCACGAACACTGAAGCTTTCTTT
>TRBJ1-2|.|TRBV2|.
CASSGVRSEEGGYTF
TGTGCCAGCAGTGGTGTACGGTCCGAAGAAGGTGGCTACACCTTC
>TRBJ1-1|.|TRBV19|.
CASSPPSNEAFF
TGTGCCAGTAGTCCCCCCAGCAATGAAGCTTTCTTT
>TRBJ1-5|.|TRBV6-1|.
CASSEVGGRRNQPQHF
TGTGCCAGCAGTGAAGTCGGGGGGAGGCGGAATCAGCCCCAGCATTTT
>TRBJ1-1|once|TRBV5-1|.
CASSVASGSTEAFF
TGCGCCAGCAGCGTGGCCTCCGGAAGCACTGAAGCTTTCTTT
>TRBJ2-7|.|TRBV10-1|TRBD2
CASRTGTSDLCRYEQYF
TGCGCCAGCAGAACCGGGACTAGCGATCTTTGCCGCTACGAGCAGTACTTC
>TRBJ1-5|.|TRBV29-1|TRBD1
CSAGQGGFNQPQHF
TGCAGCGCCGGACAGGGGGGGTTCAATCAGCCCCAGCATTTT